The next 16 T cell receptor beta chains were all read from a single sample in a study of T cells in localized non-small cell lung cancer. Clones were read by immunoSEQ multiplex PCR, and TCRdb kept only the in-frame ones, dropping some. The sample lists roughly 9,900 clones; 48% were seen once. Sequencing was performed on lymph node tissue, taken before any cancer treatment. The receptor set was obtained from a woman aged 40-69 years with stage II squamous cell lung carcinoma.

This clone has only a few counts. A read error may produce the germline difference seen at one junction end. V and J are TRBV4-1 and TRBJ1-1; weak D call: TRBD1 (5 bases). Per germline, CDR1 MGHRA and CDR2 YSYEKL. CDR3 length: 13 residues. The CDR3, as DNA: TGCGCCAGCAGCCAATCTATTATCGGGACTTTACTCTTT. It translates to CASSQSIIGTLLF.

The chain is built from TRBV30 and TRBJ2-2, with 7 bases identical to TRBD2. Germline-derived CDR1 and CDR2 are GTSNPN and SVGIG (reference sequence). The CDR3 is 14 residues long. The ends lost 5 bases at V and 1 base at J; junction bases unmatched: 4. CDR3 amino acids: CAWPGGRNTGELFF. CDR3 nucleotide sequence: TGTGCCTGGCCCGGGGGGAGGAACACCGGGGAGCTGTTTTTT.

The sample holds a few counts of this clone. The CDR3 protein is CATCPGNTGELFF. The CDR3 bases are TGTGCCACCTGTCCGGGGAACACCGGGGAGCTGTTTTTT. The chain links TRBV9 to TRBJ2-2; D unresolved. Germline-derived CDR1 and CDR2 are SGDLS and YYNGEE. This CDR3 has 13 amino acids. The V end was cut by 9 bases, the J end by 1 base, with 10 bases between.

The CDR3: CASSMLRDNEKLFF. The CDR3 DNA is TGTGCCAGTAGTATGCTACGGGATAATGAAAAACTGTTTTTT. The J gene is TRBJ1-4, the V gene TRBV19; D is unclear. The V end lost 3 bases, the J end lost 4 bases, and 9 bases lay between the germline ends. The CDR3 is made up of 14 amino acids. Germline V CDR1 and CDR2: LNHDA, SQIVND (reference sequence).

This sequence joins TRBV6-8 and TRBJ2-7, with a possible D match to TRBD2 (5 bases). CDR3 length equals 14 residues. The germline V and J ends were trimmed by 2 bases and 2 bases, with 10 bases remaining between them. Germline assignment: CDR1 MNHGY and CDR2 SAAAGT. CDR3 nucleotide sequence: TGTGCCAGCAGTTACCAAGGACTTACCTACGAGCAGTACTTC. It specifies CASSYQGLTYEQYF.

The chain combines TRBV9 with TRBJ2-6; D uncertain. V was pared by 4 bases and J by 0 bases, with 11 bases between. Germline V lookup: CDR1 SGDLS, CDR2 YYNGEE. The CDR3 length is 16 residues. CDR3 sequence (DNA): TGTGCCAGCAGCCCCAGATGGAGCTCTGGGGCCAACGTCCTGACTTTC. Its translation: CASSPRWSSGANVLTF.

This chain connects TRBV25-1 to TRBJ2-6; D is unclear. Trimming stripped 5 bases from V and 12 bases from J, with 11 bases between. There are 12 residues in the CDR3. Looked up from germline, CDR1 is MGHDK and CDR2 is SYGVNS. CDR3 sequence: CASSPDTLVLTF. The CDR3 DNA reads as TGTGCCAGCAGTCCCGACACCCTCGTCCTGACTTTC.

V usage is TRBV19 and J usage is TRBJ2-7; 7 bases map to TRBD1. The V gene's germline CDR1 is LNHDA and CDR2 SQIVND (reference sequence). The CDR3 has 15 residues. Trimming removed 5 bases from V and 4 bases from J; junction bases left unmatched: 11. This CDR3 is CASSLGGHLAYEQYF. Written as DNA, the CDR3 is TGTGCCAGTAGTCTAGGGGGCCATCTCGCTTACGAGCAGTACTTC.

This clone was detected only a few times. The chain recombines TRBV10-3 with TRBJ1-4; tentative D call: TRBD1 (6 bases). Per germline, CDR1 ENHRY and CDR2 SYGVKD. Trimming pared 5 bases from V and 7 bases from J, leaving 14 bases between. This CDR3 is 14 amino acids long. The CDR3 coding sequence is TGTGCCATCAGTCCGGGACAAGGGAGTGAAAAACTGTTTTTT. It yields the protein CAISPGQGSEKLFF.

In this sample, this clone turned up a few times. The genes are TRBV9 and TRBJ2-1, with 10 bases identical to TRBD2. Germline lookup yields CDR1 SGDLS and CDR2 YYNGEE. The CDR3 has 16 residues. With 0 bases clipped from V and 4 bases from J, the junction kept 4 bases outside the gene matches. The CDR3 sequence: CASSVGAGGLYNEQFF. CDR3 DNA sequence: TGTGCCAGCAGCGTAGGAGCGGGAGGGCTGTACAATGAGCAGTTCTTC.

This chain links TRBV19 with TRBJ1-1, with no clear D. This CDR3 has 13 residues. V was shortened by 2 bases and J by 5 bases, with 9 bases between the two germline ends. Germline-derived CDR1 and CDR2 are LNHDA and SQIVND (reference sequence). The CDR3 loop is CASSITPGTEAFF. CDR3 sequence (DNA): TGTGCCAGTAGTATAACCCCGGGGACTGAAGCTTTCTTT.

This CDR3 is CASNGQLNTEAFF. DNA for the CDR3: TGTGCCAGCAACGGACAATTGAACACTGAAGCTTTCTTT. The V and J genes are TRBV25-1 and TRBJ1-1, with D perhaps TRBD1 (5 bases). Per germline, CDR1 MGHDK and CDR2 SYGVNS. CDR3 length: 13 amino acids. V dropped 7 bases and J dropped 0 bases, with 9 bases sitting between them.

V usage is TRBV6-8 and J usage is TRBJ1-2, with D maybe TRBD1 (5 bases). V gave up 7 bases and J gave up 0 bases, with 18 bases separating them. Per the germline V gene, CDR1 is MNHGY and CDR2 is SAAAGT. There are 16 residues in the CDR3. The CDR3 region has the DNA TGTGCCAGCATGAACTTCAGGGAGGGGTCTAACTATGGCTACACCTTC. This codes for CASMNFREGSNYGYTF.

On this clone: Distinct nucleotide sequences in the sample also encode this CDR3. The rearrangement links TRBV5-1 to TRBJ1-2; no firm D call. V lost 2 bases, J lost 1 base, and 9 bases lay in between. Germline V gene lookup returns CDR1 SGHRS and CDR2 YFSETQ. This CDR3 region has 14 residues. CDR3 sequence (DNA): TGCGCCAGCAGCTTCGGAAGGCTTAACTATGGCTACACCTTC. It yields the protein CASSFGRLNYGYTF.

In this sample, this clone turned up a few times. The germline gene is not matched at one end of the junction; a read error may be the cause. This chain links TRBV9 with TRBJ1-6; 7 nucleotides agree with TRBD1. CDR3 size: 15 residues. CDR1 and CDR2 from the germline V gene are SGDLS and YYNGEE. CDR3 amino acids: CVSRKGQILNSPLHF. The CDR3 nucleotides read TGTGTCAGCAGGAAGGGACAGATTTTAAATTCACCCCTCCACTTT.

The rearrangement joins TRBV6-8 to TRBJ2-7; the D gene is possibly TRBD1 (6 bases). The CDR3 is 12 amino acids. Germline CDR1 MNHGY, CDR2 SAAAGT. Trimming stripped 6 bases from V and 7 bases from J, with 13 bases between. CDR3 protein: CASRQGPYEQYF. CDR3 coding DNA: TGTGCCAGCAGACAGGGCCCTTATGAGCAGTACTTC.